This is a list of T cell receptor beta chains from one sample in a study of OX40 agonist ivuxolimab in advanced cancers. Here immunoSEQ multiplex PCR was the method, and the copy in TCRdb shows in-frame clones only, minus some. The sample has 15,000 to 20,000 clones; around four fifths are singletons. The specimen comprised CD4+ or CD8+ T cells sorted from blood, sampled in a trial of the OX40 agonist ivuxolimab. These receptors were obtained from an adult with an advanced solid tumor such as melanoma, head and neck, liver or kidney cancer. CDR3s include the opening cysteine and the closing phenylalanine or tryptophan. A D gene is named only where the DNA matches it firmly. Clone size, where shown, is once, few, many, or a class for clones that have expanded.

v_call: TRBV9
j_call: TRBJ2-3
clone_size: NA
d_call: NA
cdr3_aa: CASSVLEFGTDTQYF
cdr3_nt: TGTGCCAGCAGCGTACTGGAGTTCGGCACAGATACGCAGTATTTT

v_call: TRBV5-6
j_call: TRBJ1-1
clone_size: NA
d_call: NA
cdr3_aa: CASSVGTAIEAFF
cdr3_nt: TGTGCCAGCAGCGTCGGGACCGCGATTGAAGCTTTCTTT

v_call: TRBV28
j_call: TRBJ2-1
clone_size: NA
d_call: TRBD1
cdr3_aa: CASSHRGWGDNEQFF
cdr3_nt: TGTGCCAGCAGCCACAGGGGATGGGGCGACAATGAGCAGTTCTTC

v_call: TRBV7-6
j_call: TRBJ2-1
clone_size: NA
d_call: NA
cdr3_aa: CASSLGSGKTYNEQFF
cdr3_nt: TGTGCCAGCAGCTTAGGGTCGGGAAAGACCTACAATGAGCAGTTCTTC

v_call: TRBV14
j_call: TRBJ2-7
clone_size: NA
d_call: TRBD1
cdr3_aa: CASSQRALRDRDYEQYF
cdr3_nt: TGTGCCAGCAGCCAAAGGGCCCTCCGGGACAGAGACTACGAGCAGTACTTC

v_call: TRBV6-1
j_call: TRBJ2-1
clone_size: NA
d_call: NA
cdr3_aa: CAGSANREVHNEQFF
cdr3_nt: TGTGCCGGCAGCGCCAACAGGGAAGTCCACAATGAGCAGTTCTTC

v_call: TRBV27
j_call: TRBJ2-2
clone_size: NA
d_call: TRBD1
cdr3_aa: CASSHSQGAAGELFF
cdr3_nt: TGTGCCAGCAGTCATTCACAGGGGGCGGCCGGGGAGCTGTTTTTT

v_call: TRBV5-6
j_call: TRBJ1-5
clone_size: NA
d_call: NA
cdr3_aa: CASSHYRAGWQPQHF
cdr3_nt: TGTGCCAGCAGCCACTATCGTGCAGGTTGGCAGCCCCAGCATTTT

v_call: TRBV6-5
j_call: TRBJ2-7
clone_size: NA
d_call: NA
cdr3_aa: CASSRGASFSYEQYF
cdr3_nt: TGTGCCAGCAGCCGGGGGGCTAGCTTCTCCTACGAGCAGTACTTC

v_call: TRBV5-4
j_call: TRBJ1-1
clone_size: once
d_call: TRBD1
cdr3_aa: CASRDRDRGLHTEAFF
cdr3_nt: TGTGCCAGCAGGGATAGGGACAGGGGGCTCCACACTGAAGCTTTCTTT

v_call: TRBV6-1
j_call: TRBJ2-7
clone_size: NA
d_call: NA
cdr3_aa: CASGPGLTYEQYF
cdr3_nt: TGTGCCAGCGGACCAGGACTGACCTACGAGCAGTACTTC

v_call: TRBV9
j_call: TRBJ2-2
clone_size: NA
d_call: NA
cdr3_aa: CASEQAINTGELFF
cdr3_nt: TGTGCCAGCGAACAGGCGATCAACACCGGGGAGCTGTTTTTT

v_call: TRBV5-4
j_call: TRBJ2-7
clone_size: large
d_call: NA
cdr3_aa: CASSLLAGYEQYF
cdr3_nt: TGTGCCAGCAGCTTGTTGGCAGGGTACGAGCAGTACTTC

v_call: TRBV6-6
j_call: TRBJ1-1
clone_size: once
d_call: NA
cdr3_aa: CASSYSPDLRTEAFF
cdr3_nt: TGTGCCAGCAGTTACTCCCCCGACTTAAGGACTGAAGCTTTCTTT

v_call: TRBV6-1
j_call: TRBJ2-7
clone_size: NA
d_call: NA
cdr3_aa: CASSSGGLEQYF
cdr3_nt: TGTGCCAGCAGTTCTGGGGGCCTCGAGCAGTACTTC

v_call: TRBV9
j_call: TRBJ2-1
clone_size: NA
d_call: TRBD2
cdr3_aa: CASSVELAAYNEQFF
cdr3_nt: TGTGCCAGCAGCGTAGAACTAGCGGCTTACAATGAGCAGTTCTTC

v_call: TRBV29-1
j_call: TRBJ1-3
clone_size: NA
d_call: NA
cdr3_aa: CSVEQGTDGNTIYF
cdr3_nt: TGCAGCGTGGAACAGGGTACTGATGGAAACACCATATATTTT

v_call: TRBV27
j_call: TRBJ2-7
clone_size: NA
d_call: NA
cdr3_aa: CASSLEGKGNEQYF
cdr3_nt: TGTGCCAGCAGTTTAGAGGGGAAGGGGAACGAGCAGTACTTC

v_call: TRBV25-1
j_call: TRBJ1-6
clone_size: few
d_call: NA
cdr3_aa: CASSEIGTVPLHF
cdr3_nt: TGTGCCAGCAGCGAAATCGGAACCGTCCCCCTCCACTTT

v_call: TRBV7-9
j_call: TRBJ2-5
clone_size: NA
d_call: TRBD1
cdr3_aa: CASSRDRDETQYF
cdr3_nt: TGTGCCAGCAGCCGGGACAGGGACGAGACCCAGTACTTC